This T cell receptor beta chain was found in a study of T cells after yellow fever vaccination. TCRdb re-called the 5' RACE reads with MiXCR, one entry per CDR3 protein. The top ten hold approximately 25% of the sample, which has over 250,000 distinct CDR3 sequences, roughly 3.9% seen once. A remark on this clonotype: Antigen unknown.

Study-wide findings and caveats: CD4 and CD8 compartments shared a small share of clonotypes.

This CDR3 is built from 15 residues. CDR1 is LGHNA and CDR2 is YNFKEQ in the germline V gene. V lost 4 bases to trimming and J lost 0 bases, with 12 bases between them. V usage is TRBV4-2 and J usage is TRBJ1-1, with D perhaps TRBD1 (6 bases). The source of this sequence is a man aged 18 to 30 who received the YFV17D yellow fever vaccine. This sample comprised PBMCs, obtained 5 days after the yellow fever booster vaccination. The CDR3, as DNA: TGTGCCAGCAGCCTTGGGACACAAATGAACACTGAAGCTTTCTTT. Its translation: CASSLGTQMNTEAFF.